This T cell receptor (beta chain) was observed in a study of cytomegalovirus exposure and HLA in healthy donors. The study, taken as a whole, reports: Some V segments could not be told apart, so they were left out, TRBV6-2 and TRBV6-3 among them. For TCR beta chains, V- and J-gene trimming was later linked to a missense DCLRE1C variant. Equally common other TCR beta chains were less clonally expanded than HLA-associated ones, a later analysis found. Most CMV-associated TCR beta chains were later found to appear HLA-restricted.

This CDR3 region has 14 residues. The V end was cut by 0 bases, the J end by 2 bases, with 7 bases between. Germline assignment: CDR1 KGHSH and CDR2 LQKENI. Concerning this clone itself: Antigen: not known.

Both 60 Vbeta primers and 13 Jbeta primers went into the PCR. Data came from immunoSEQ multiplex PCR; TCRdb stores just in-frame clones and leaves some out. The table lists under 200,000 clones, roughly 77% of them singletons. The sequenced sample consisted of PBMCs. This receptor was obtained from a woman aged 40 to 50 in good health and CMV-seropositive. This chain joins TRBV18 and TRBJ1-2; D not certain. For the CDR3, the DNA is TGTGCCAGCTCACCACCCGTAATCAACTATGGCTACACCTTC. Its translation is CASSPPVINYGYTF.